The table lists the clone carrying this TCR beta chain with a few counts. What it recognizes is unknown. This specimen comes from a study of PD-1 blockade in classical Hodgkin lymphoma. About the study: Once every 2 weeks, patients received intravenous nivolumab at 3 mg/kg. Points from the study as a whole: A significant rise in TCR diversity was seen by C4D1 for CD4+ cells but not for CD8+ cells. Newly diagnosed patients were reported to start with lower TCR diversity than healthy donors. Complete responders' diversity at baseline resembled that of newly diagnosed patients.

In every patient, relapse followed autologous stem cell transplantation, while exposure to brentuximab vedotin differed. Only in-frame clones appear in the TCRdb table, and some are missing; sequencing was by immunoSEQ multiplex PCR. Of about 11,000 clones listed, around 75% are singletons. Germline V lookup: CDR1 SQVTM, CDR2 ANQGSEA. The CDR3 runs 16 residues. Trimming cost V 5 bases and J 1 base; bases outside gene matches: 6. The sample in question was peripheral blood mononuclear cells (PBMCs), obtained at baseline. The chain recombines TRBV29-1 with TRBJ2-6; 9 nucleotides match TRBD1. This receptor was obtained from a human donor with classical Hodgkin lymphoma. The chain's CDR3 is CSVLDRGPSGANVLTF. The CDR3 DNA sequence: TGCAGCGTTCTGGACAGGGGCCCTTCTGGGGCCAACGTCCTGACTTTC. Variable domain in full (rest from reference TRBV29-1 and TRBJ2-6): SAVISQKPSRDICQRGTSLTIQCQVDSQVTMMFWYRQQPGQSLTLIATANQGSEATYESGFVIDKFPISRPNLTFSTLTVSNMSPEDSSIYLCSVLDRGPSGANVLTFGAGSRLTVL.